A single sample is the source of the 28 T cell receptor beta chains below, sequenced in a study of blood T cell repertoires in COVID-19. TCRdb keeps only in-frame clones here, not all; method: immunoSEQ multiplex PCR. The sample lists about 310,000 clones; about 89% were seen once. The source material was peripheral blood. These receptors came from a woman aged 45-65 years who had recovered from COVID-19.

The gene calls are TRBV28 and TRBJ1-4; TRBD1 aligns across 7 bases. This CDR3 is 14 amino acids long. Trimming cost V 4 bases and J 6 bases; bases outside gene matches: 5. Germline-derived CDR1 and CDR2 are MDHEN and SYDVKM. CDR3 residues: CASSSQGVHEKLFF. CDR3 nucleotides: TGTGCCAGCAGTTCTCAGGGGGTTCATGAAAAACTGTTTTTT.

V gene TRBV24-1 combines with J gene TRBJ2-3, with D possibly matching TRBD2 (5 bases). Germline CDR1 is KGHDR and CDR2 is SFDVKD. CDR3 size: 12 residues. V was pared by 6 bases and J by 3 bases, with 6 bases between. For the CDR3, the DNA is TGTGCCACCAGTAGGGAGACAGATACGCAGTATTTT. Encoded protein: CATSRETDTQYF.

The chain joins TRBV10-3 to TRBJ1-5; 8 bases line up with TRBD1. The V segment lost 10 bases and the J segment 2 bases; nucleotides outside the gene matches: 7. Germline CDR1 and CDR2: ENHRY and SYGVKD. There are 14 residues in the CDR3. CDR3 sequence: CATSGQVGNQPQHF. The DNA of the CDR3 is TGTGCCACTTCGGGACAGGTCGGCAATCAGCCCCAGCATTTT.

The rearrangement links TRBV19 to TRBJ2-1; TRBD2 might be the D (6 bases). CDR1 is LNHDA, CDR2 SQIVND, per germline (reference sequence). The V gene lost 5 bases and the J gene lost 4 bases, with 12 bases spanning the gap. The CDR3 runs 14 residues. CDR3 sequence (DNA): TGTGCCAGTAGTCGGTCGGGAGCTTACAATGAGCAGTTCTTC. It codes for CASSRSGAYNEQFF.

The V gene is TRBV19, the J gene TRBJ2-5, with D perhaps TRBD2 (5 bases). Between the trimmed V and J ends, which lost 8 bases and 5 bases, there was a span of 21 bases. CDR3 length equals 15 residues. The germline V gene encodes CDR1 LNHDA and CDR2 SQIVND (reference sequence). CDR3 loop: CASQVGQDRGETQYF. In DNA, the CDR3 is TGTGCCAGTCAGGTAGGGCAGGACCGAGGGGAGACCCAGTACTTC.

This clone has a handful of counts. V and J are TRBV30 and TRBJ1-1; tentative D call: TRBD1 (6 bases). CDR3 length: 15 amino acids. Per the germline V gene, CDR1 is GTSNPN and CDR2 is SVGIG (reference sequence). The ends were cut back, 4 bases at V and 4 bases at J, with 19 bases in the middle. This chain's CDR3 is CAWIPRGSEGTEAFF. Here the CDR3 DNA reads TGTGCCTGGATCCCCAGGGGTTCTGAGGGCACTGAAGCTTTCTTT.

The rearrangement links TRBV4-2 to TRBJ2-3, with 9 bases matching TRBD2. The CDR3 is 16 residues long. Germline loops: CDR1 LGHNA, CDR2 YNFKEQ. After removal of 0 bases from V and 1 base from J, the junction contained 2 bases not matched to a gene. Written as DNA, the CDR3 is TGTGCCAGCAGCCAAGAGTGGACTAGCGGCACAGATACGCAGTATTTT. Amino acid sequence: CASSQEWTSGTDTQYF.

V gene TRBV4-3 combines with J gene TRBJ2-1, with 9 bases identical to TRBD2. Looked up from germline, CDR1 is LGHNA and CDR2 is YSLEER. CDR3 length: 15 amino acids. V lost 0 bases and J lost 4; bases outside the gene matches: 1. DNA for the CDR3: TGCGCCAGCAGCCAAGAGCTAGCGGGGTACAATGAGCAGTTCTTC. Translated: CASSQELAGYNEQFF.

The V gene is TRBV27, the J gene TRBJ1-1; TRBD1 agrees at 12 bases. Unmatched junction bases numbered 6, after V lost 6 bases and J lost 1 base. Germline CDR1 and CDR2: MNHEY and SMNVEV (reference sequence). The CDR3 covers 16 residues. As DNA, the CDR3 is TGTGCCAGCAGGGGGGACAGGGGGCGGAAGAACACTGAAGCTTTCTTT. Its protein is CASRGDRGRKNTEAFF.

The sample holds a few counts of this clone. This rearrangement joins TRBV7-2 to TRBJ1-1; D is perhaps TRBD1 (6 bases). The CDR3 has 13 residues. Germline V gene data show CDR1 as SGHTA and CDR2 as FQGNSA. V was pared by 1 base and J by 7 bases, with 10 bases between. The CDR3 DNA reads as TGTGCCAGCAGCTTAGTGGGCAGGGGTGAAGCTTTCTTT. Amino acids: CASSLVGRGEAFF. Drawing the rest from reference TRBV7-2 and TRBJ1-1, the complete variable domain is GAGVSQSPSNKVTEKGKDVELRCDPISGHTALYWYRQSLGQGLEFLIYFQGNSAPDKSGLPSDRFSAERTGGSVSTLTIQRTQQEDSAVYLCASSLVGRGEAFFGQGTRLTVV.

Here the CDR3 reads CASSQASDSPEAFF. The CDR3 DNA reads as TGTGCCAGCAGCCAAGCCTCAGATTCCCCTGAAGCTTTCTTT. V is TRBV3-1 (or the pseudogene TRBV3-2) and J is TRBJ1-1; D call uncertain. The V end lost 1 base, the J end lost 6 bases, and 12 bases lay between the germline ends. The CDR3 has 14 amino acids. Germline V gene sequence: CDR1 LGHDT, CDR2 YNNKEL (reference sequence).

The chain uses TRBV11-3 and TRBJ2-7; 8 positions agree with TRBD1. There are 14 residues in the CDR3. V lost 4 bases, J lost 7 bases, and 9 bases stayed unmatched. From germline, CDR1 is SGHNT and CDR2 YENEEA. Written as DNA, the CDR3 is TGTGCCAGCAGCTCTGGACAGGGAGGCACGGAGCAGTACTTC. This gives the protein CASSSGQGGTEQYF.

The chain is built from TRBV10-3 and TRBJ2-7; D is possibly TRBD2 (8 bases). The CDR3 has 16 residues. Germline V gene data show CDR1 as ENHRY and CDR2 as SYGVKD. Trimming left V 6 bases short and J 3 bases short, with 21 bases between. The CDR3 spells CAIRGLGRGQFYEQYF. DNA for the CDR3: TGTGCCATCAGGGGACTAGGCCGGGGACAGTTCTACGAGCAGTACTTC.

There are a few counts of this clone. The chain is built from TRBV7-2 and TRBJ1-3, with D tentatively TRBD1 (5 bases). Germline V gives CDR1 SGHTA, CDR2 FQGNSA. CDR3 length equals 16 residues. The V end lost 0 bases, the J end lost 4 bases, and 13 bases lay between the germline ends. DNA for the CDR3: TGTGCCAGCAGCTTAGCGCACGGGGGGTCAGGAAACACCATATATTTT. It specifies CASSLAHGGSGNTIYF.

Here the CDR3 reads CASSETGADGYTF. CDR3 sequence (DNA): TGTGCCAGCAGTGAGACAGGGGCGGATGGCTACACCTTC. The V call is TRBV6-1, the J call TRBJ1-2; 8 nucleotides align to TRBD1. CDR3 length: 13 residues. The V and J ends lost 3 bases and 6 bases, in that order; junction bases with no gene match: 3. CDR1 and CDR2 (germline): MNHNS, SASEGT.

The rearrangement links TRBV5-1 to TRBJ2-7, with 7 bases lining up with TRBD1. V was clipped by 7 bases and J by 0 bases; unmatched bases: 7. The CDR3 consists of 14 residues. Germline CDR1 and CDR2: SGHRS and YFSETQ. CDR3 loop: CASGPRDSSYEQYF. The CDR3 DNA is TGCGCCAGCGGACCTCGGGACAGCTCCTACGAGCAGTACTTC.

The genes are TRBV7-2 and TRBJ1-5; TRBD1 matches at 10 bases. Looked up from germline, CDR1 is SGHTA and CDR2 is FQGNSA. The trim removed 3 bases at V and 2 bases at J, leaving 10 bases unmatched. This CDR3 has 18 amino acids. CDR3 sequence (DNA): TGTGCCAGCAGCTTGACCCCGGGACAGGGGTATGGCAATCAGCCCCAGCATTTT. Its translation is CASSLTPGQGYGNQPQHF. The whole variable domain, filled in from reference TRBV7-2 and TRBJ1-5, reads GAGVSQSPSNKVTEKGKDVELRCDPISGHTALYWYRQSLGQGLEFLIYFQGNSAPDKSGLPSDRFSAERTGGSVSTLTIQRTQQEDSAVYLCASSLTPGQGYGNQPQHFGDGTRLSIL.

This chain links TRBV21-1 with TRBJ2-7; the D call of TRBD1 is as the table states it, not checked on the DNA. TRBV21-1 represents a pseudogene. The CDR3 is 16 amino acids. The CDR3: CASSAYRDTITYEQYF. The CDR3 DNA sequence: TGTGCCAGCAGCGCATACCGGGACACAATTACCTACGAGCAGTACTTC.

DNA of the CDR3: TGTGCCAGCAGCTTTCCAGGGTCGAACACCGGGGAGCTGTTTTTT. Translated, it gives CASSFPGSNTGELFF. The gene calls are TRBV7-9 and TRBJ2-2, with TRBD1 as a possible D gene (5 bases). The V end was cut by 3 bases, the J end by 0 bases, with 8 bases between. Germline-derived CDR1 and CDR2 are SEHNR and FQNEAQ (reference sequence). CDR3 size: 15 residues. Based on the CDR3 plus reference TRBV7-9 and TRBJ2-2, the full variable domain is DTGVSQNPRHKITKRGQNVTFRCDPISEHNRLYWYRQTLGQGPEFLTYFQNEAQLEKSRLLSDRFSAERPKGSFSTLEIQRTEQGDSAMYLCASSFPGSNTGELFFGEGSRLTVL.

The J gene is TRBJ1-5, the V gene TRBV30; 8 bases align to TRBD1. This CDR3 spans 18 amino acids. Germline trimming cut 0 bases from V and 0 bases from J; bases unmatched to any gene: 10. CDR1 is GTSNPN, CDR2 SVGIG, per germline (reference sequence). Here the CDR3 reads CAWSVGDRFGNSNQPQHF. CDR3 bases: TGTGCCTGGAGTGTAGGGGACAGGTTTGGAAATAGCAATCAGCCCCAGCATTTT. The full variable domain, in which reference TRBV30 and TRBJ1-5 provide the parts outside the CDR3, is SQTIHQWPATLVQPVGSPLSLECTVEGTSNPNLYWYRQAAGRGLQLLFYSVGIGQISSEVPQNLSASRPQDRQFILSSKKLLLSDSGFYLCAWSVGDRFGNSNQPQHFGDGTRLSIL.

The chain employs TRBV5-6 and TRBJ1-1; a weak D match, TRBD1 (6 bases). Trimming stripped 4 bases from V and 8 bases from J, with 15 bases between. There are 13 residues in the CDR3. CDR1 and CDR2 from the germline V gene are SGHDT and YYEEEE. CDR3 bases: TGTGCCAGCAGCCCCAGGGGCCTCGGGGAAGCTTTCTTT. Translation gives CASSPRGLGEAFF.

CDR3 sequence reads: CASSFGRAGYGYTF. CDR3 coding DNA: TGTGCCAGCAGCTTTGGGAGGGCGGGCTATGGCTACACCTTC. This chain uses TRBV11-2 with TRBJ1-2; D is uncertain. The V gene's germline CDR1 is SGHAT and CDR2 FQNNGV. Deletions cut 3 bases from V and 4 bases from J, with 12 bases between. The CDR3 totals 14 residues.

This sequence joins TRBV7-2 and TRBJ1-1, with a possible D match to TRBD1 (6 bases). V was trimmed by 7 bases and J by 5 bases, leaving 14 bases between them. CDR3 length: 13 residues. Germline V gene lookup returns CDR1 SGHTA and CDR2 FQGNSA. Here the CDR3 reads CASTTGMFTEAFF. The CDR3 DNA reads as TGTGCCAGCACCACAGGGATGTTTACTGAAGCTTTCTTT.

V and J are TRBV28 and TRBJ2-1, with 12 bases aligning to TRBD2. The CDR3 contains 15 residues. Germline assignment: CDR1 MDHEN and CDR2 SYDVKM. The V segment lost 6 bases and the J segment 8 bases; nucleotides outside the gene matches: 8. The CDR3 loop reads CASSNLAGGFDEQFF. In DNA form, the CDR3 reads TGTGCCAGCAGCAATCTAGCGGGAGGGTTCGATGAGCAGTTCTTC.

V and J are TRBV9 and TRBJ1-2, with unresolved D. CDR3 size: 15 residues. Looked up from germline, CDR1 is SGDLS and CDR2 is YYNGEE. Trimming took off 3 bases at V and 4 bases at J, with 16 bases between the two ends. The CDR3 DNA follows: TGTGCCAGCAGCGGTGGTGCGGGGATAGGCTATGGCTACACCTTC. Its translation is CASSGGAGIGYGYTF.

The CDR3 DNA reads as TGTGCCAGCAGCTTGGCCCGCAGGAACACCGGGGAGCTGTTTTTT. Residues: CASSLARRNTGELFF. The genes are TRBV5-4 and TRBJ2-2; no firm D call. Germline V gene lookup returns CDR1 SGHNT and CDR2 YYREEE (reference sequence). The V end lost 0 bases, the J end lost 1 base, and 7 bases lay between the germline ends. The CDR3 totals 15 residues.

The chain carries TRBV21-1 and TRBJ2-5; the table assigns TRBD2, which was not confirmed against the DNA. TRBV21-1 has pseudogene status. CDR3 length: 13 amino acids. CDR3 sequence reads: CASSKRRAGTQYF. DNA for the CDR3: TGTGCCAGCAGCAAACGACGGGCGGGGACCCAGTACTTC.

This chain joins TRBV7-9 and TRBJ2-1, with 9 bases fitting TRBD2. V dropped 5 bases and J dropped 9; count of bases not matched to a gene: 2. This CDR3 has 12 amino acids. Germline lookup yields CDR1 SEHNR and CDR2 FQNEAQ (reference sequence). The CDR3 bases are TGTGCCAGCAGCATTAGCGGGAGTGAGCAGTTCTTC. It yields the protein CASSISGSEQFF.